The rows below give T cell receptor beta chains drawn from one sample of a study of spatial heterogeneity in lung cancer. TCRdb re-analysed the 5' RACE reads in MiXCR, keeping a single row per CDR3 protein. The repertoire includes 15,000 to 20,000 distinct CDR3 sequences, 20% to 25% of them detected once, and 15% to 20% sits in the top ten. Sequenced here: PBMCs, sampled at surgery. These receptors were collected from a female donor with early-stage non-small cell lung cancer. Both conserved end residues are part of each CDR3. D genes are given only for firm matches. Only part of the rows carry a size: once, few, many, or a class if the clone is expanded.

length: 15
D: TRBD1
size: .
J: TRBJ2-7
V: TRBV12-3/TRBV12-4
CDR3: CASSLGQEHSYEQYF
DNA: TGTGCCAGCAGTTTGGGACAGGAGCATTCCTACGAGCAGTACTTC

length: 16
D: TRBD2
size: .
J: TRBJ2-5
V: TRBV10-2
CDR3: CASSQSGEPLPGTQYF
DNA: TGCGCCAGCAGCCAAAGCGGGGAACCCCTTCCAGGGACCCAGTACTTC

length: 14
D: .
size: few
J: TRBJ2-5
V: TRBV4-2
CDR3: CASSQEVVGETQYF
DNA: TGTGCCAGCAGCCAGGAGGTTGTGGGGGAGACCCAGTACTTC

length: 12
D: .
size: once
J: TRBJ2-7
V: TRBV29-1
CDR3: CCLRTVSNEQYF
DNA: TGCTGCTTGAGGACAGTTTCAAACGAGCAGTACTTC

length: 16
D: TRBD2
size: many
J: TRBJ2-3
V: TRBV4-3
CDR3: CASSPLPTGGRDTQYF
DNA: TGCGCCAGCAGCCCCCTGCCAACGGGAGGGCGAGATACGCAGTATTTT

length: 16
D: TRBD1
size: medium-sized
J: TRBJ1-4
V: TRBV27
CDR3: CASSSSVGTGREKLFF
DNA: TGTGCCAGCAGTTCCAGTGTTGGGACAGGGCGTGAAAAACTGTTTTTT

length: 16
D: .
size: .
J: TRBJ1-5
V: TRBV7-2
CDR3: CASSLGRGQRVQPQHF
DNA: TGTGCCAGCAGCTTAGGAAGGGGTCAGCGAGTCCAGCCCCAGCATTTT

length: 15
D: .
size: .
J: TRBJ1-4
V: TRBV7-2
CDR3: CASSSYHATNEKLFF
DNA: TGTGCCAGCAGCTCTTACCACGCAACTAATGAAAAACTGTTTTTT

length: 15
D: TRBD1
size: many
J: TRBJ2-7
V: TRBV19
CDR3: CASSPDRGQEDEQYF
DNA: TGTGCCAGTAGTCCCGACAGGGGCCAAGAAGACGAGCAGTACTTC

length: 11
D: .
size: many
J: TRBJ1-2
V: TRBV20-1
CDR3: CSASMGYGYTF
DNA: TGCAGTGCTAGTATGGGCTATGGCTACACCTTC

length: 17
D: TRBD1
size: .
J: TRBJ1-2
V: TRBV28
CDR3: CASSNRDRNPGGYGYTF
DNA: TGTGCCAGCAGTAACCGGGACAGGAATCCGGGGGGCTATGGCTACACCTTC

length: 13
D: .
size: many
J: TRBJ1-1
V: TRBV28
CDR3: CASSFTSDTEAFF
DNA: TGTGCCAGCAGTTTCACCAGCGACACTGAAGCTTTCTTT

length: 13
D: .
size: many
J: TRBJ2-3
V: TRBV29-1
CDR3: CSVLRPDTDTQYF
DNA: TGCAGCGTTCTTCGGCCCGACACAGATACGCAGTATTTT

length: 15
D: TRBD2
size: .
J: TRBJ2-7
V: TRBV4-1
CDR3: CASSLNSGRVYEQYF
DNA: TGCGCCAGCAGCCTAAATAGCGGGAGGGTCTACGAGCAGTACTTC

length: 16
D: .
size: .
J: TRBJ1-6
V: TRBV12-3/TRBV12-4
CDR3: CASTLAWGGENSPLHF
DNA: TGTGCCAGCACCCTCGCGTGGGGGGGAGAAAATTCACCCCTCCACTTT

length: 12
D: .
size: many
J: TRBJ1-2
V: TRBV29-1
CDR3: CSAVRQDYGYTF
DNA: TGCAGCGCCGTGAGGCAGGACTATGGCTACACCTTC

length: 12
D: .
size: few
J: TRBJ1-3
V: TRBV20-1
CDR3: CSARTSGNTIYF
DNA: TGCAGTGCTAGAACGTCTGGAAACACCATATATTTT

length: 13
D: .
size: many
J: TRBJ2-5
V: TRBV7-2
CDR3: CASSLSLGETQYF
DNA: TGTGCCAGCAGCTTATCATTGGGCGAGACCCAGTACTTC

length: 16
D: .
size: many
J: TRBJ2-7
V: TRBV11-2
CDR3: CASSPLNWQGIYEQYF
DNA: TGTGCCAGCAGCCCACTGAATTGGCAGGGTATCTACGAGCAGTACTTC

length: 14
D: TRBD2
size: many
J: TRBJ2-1
V: TRBV10-3
CDR3: CAHAAGGSYNEQFF
DNA: TGTGCCCACGCAGCGGGGGGGTCCTACAATGAGCAGTTCTTC

length: 16
D: .
size: .
J: TRBJ2-3
V: TRBV6-2/TRBV6-3
CDR3: CASSYSRRGGADTQYF
DNA: TGTGCCAGCAGTTACTCGCGCAGGGGTGGTGCAGATACGCAGTATTTT

length: 13
D: .
size: many
J: TRBJ2-7
V: TRBV7-2
CDR3: CASSLYGSYEQYF
DNA: TGTGCCAGCAGCTTATACGGATCCTACGAGCAGTACTTC

length: 15
D: .
size: .
J: TRBJ1-5
V: TRBV7-8
CDR3: CASSLGRQVNQPQHF
DNA: TGTGCCAGCAGCTTAGGGCGTCAGGTCAATCAGCCCCAGCATTTT

length: 14
D: .
size: many
J: TRBJ2-1
V: TRBV4-3
CDR3: CASSQDWVNNEQFF
DNA: TGCGCCAGCAGCCAAGATTGGGTAAACAATGAGCAGTTCTTC

length: 15
D: .
size: .
J: TRBJ2-7
V: TRBV6-6
CDR3: CASSYTGLSSYEQYF
DNA: TGTGCCAGCAGTTACACAGGGTTGAGCTCCTACGAGCAGTACTTC

length: 13
D: TRBD1
size: many
J: TRBJ2-5
V: TRBV19
CDR3: CASSGDRGKTQYF
DNA: TGTGCCAGTTCCGGGGACAGGGGAAAGACCCAGTACTTC

length: 14
D: .
size: many
J: TRBJ1-2
V: TRBV18
CDR3: CASSPRRDNYGYTF
DNA: TGTGCCAGCTCACCCCGTCGGGATAACTATGGCTACACCTTC

length: 13
D: .
size: few
J: TRBJ2-5
V: TRBV28
CDR3: CASSLPRRETQYF
DNA: TGTGCCAGCAGTTTACCCCGCCGGGAGACCCAGTACTTC

length: 13
D: .
size: .
J: TRBJ2-3
V: TRBV12-3/TRBV12-4
CDR3: CASGDSSTDTQYF
DNA: TGTGCCAGCGGGGATTCTAGCACAGATACGCAGTATTTT

length: 14
D: .
size: many
J: TRBJ2-3
V: TRBV5-1
CDR3: CASSFRAPPYTQYF
DNA: TGCGCCAGCAGCTTTCGGGCTCCCCCGTATACGCAGTATTTT

length: 17
D: TRBD1
size: many
J: TRBJ2-1
V: TRBV14
CDR3: CASSQDLGQSSYNEQFF
DNA: TGTGCCAGCAGCCAAGATCTGGGACAGAGCTCCTACAATGAGCAGTTCTTC

length: 14
D: .
size: .
J: TRBJ1-2
V: TRBV19
CDR3: CASSTYPRGYGYTF
DNA: TGTGCCAGTAGTACGTATCCGCGAGGGTATGGCTACACCTTC

length: 19
D: TRBD2
size: many
J: TRBJ2-1
V: TRBV24-1
CDR3: CATSDPGLAGAGSYNEQFF
DNA: TGTGCCACCAGTGACCCAGGACTAGCGGGAGCGGGCTCCTACAATGAGCAGTTCTTC

length: 14
D: .
size: many
J: TRBJ2-1
V: TRBV23-1
CDR3: CASSHVGERAEQFF
DNA: TGCGCCAGCAGTCACGTCGGAGAGAGGGCTGAGCAGTTCTTC

length: 16
D: TRBD2
size: many
J: TRBJ2-7
V: TRBV4-3
CDR3: CASSQELAGANYEQYF
DNA: TGCGCCAGCAGCCAAGAACTAGCGGGAGCCAACTACGAGCAGTACTTC

length: 14
D: TRBD1
size: many
J: TRBJ1-1
V: TRBV7-9
CDR3: CASSLEGGRTEAFF
DNA: TGTGCCAGCAGCTTAGAAGGGGGCCGCACTGAAGCTTTCTTT

length: 15
D: .
size: .
J: TRBJ2-1
V: TRBV4-2
CDR3: CASSQDEGLADEQFF
DNA: TGTGCCAGCAGCCAAGACGAGGGGCTAGCCGATGAGCAGTTCTTC

length: 15
D: .
size: few
J: TRBJ2-5
V: TRBV3-1
CDR3: CASSQFRGSGETQYF
DNA: TGTGCCAGCAGCCAATTCCGGGGCTCTGGAGAGACCCAGTACTTC

length: 17
D: .
size: many
J: TRBJ2-2
V: TRBV6-5
CDR3: CASSYSGRVADTGELFF
DNA: TGTGCCAGCAGTTACTCGGGAAGGGTCGCCGACACCGGGGAGCTGTTTTTT

length: 16
D: .
size: medium-sized
J: TRBJ1-5
V: TRBV18
CDR3: CASSPPGHSSNQPQHF
DNA: TGTGCCAGCTCACCACCGGGGCACAGCTCCAATCAGCCCCAGCATTTT

length: 14
D: .
size: many
J: TRBJ2-1
V: TRBV5-1
CDR3: CASSLQGGGYEQFF
DNA: TGCGCCAGCAGCTTGCAGGGGGGAGGGTATGAGCAGTTCTTC

length: 13
D: .
size: many
J: TRBJ2-3
V: TRBV9
CDR3: CASSVATQGPQYF
DNA: TGTGCCAGCAGCGTAGCGACACAGGGACCGCAGTATTTT

length: 11
D: .
size: .
J: TRBJ2-1
V: TRBV20-1
CDR3: CSASNRNEQFF
DNA: TGCAGTGCTAGTAATCGGAATGAGCAGTTCTTC

length: 17
D: TRBD2
size: .
J: TRBJ2-1
V: TRBV19
CDR3: CASSASSGGAFFYEQFF
DNA: TGTGCCAGTAGTGCTAGTAGCGGGGGGGCCTTTTTTTATGAGCAGTTCTTC

length: 14
D: .
size: many
J: TRBJ2-6
V: TRBV5-1
CDR3: CASRDSSGANVLTF
DNA: TGCGCCAGCAGGGACAGCTCTGGGGCCAACGTCCTGACTTTC

length: 17
D: .
size: few
J: TRBJ2-1
V: TRBV7-8
CDR3: CASSLAIVGGTYNEQFF
DNA: TGTGCCAGCAGCTTAGCTATCGTCGGGGGAACCTACAATGAGCAGTTCTTC

length: 15
D: .
size: many
J: TRBJ2-1
V: TRBV21-1
CDR3: CASSTTSGRPYEQFF
DNA: TGTGCCAGCAGTACGACTAGCGGGAGACCCTATGAGCAGTTCTTC